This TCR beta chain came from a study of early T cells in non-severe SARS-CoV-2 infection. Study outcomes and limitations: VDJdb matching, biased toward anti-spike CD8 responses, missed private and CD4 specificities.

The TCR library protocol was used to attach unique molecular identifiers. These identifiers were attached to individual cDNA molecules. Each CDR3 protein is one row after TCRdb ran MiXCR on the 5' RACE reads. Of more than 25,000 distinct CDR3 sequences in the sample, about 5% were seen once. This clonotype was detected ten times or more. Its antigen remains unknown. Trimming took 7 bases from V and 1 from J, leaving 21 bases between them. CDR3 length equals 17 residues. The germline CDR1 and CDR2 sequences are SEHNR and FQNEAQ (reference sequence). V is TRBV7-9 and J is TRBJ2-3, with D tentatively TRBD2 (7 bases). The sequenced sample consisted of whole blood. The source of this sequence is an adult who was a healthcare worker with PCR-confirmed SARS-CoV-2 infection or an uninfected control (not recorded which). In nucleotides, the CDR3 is TGTGCCAGCAACACCTTCCTTGCGCGGGGGCGCACAGATACGCAGTATTTT. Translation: CASNTFLARGRTDTQYF.